This TCR beta chain was documented in a study of spatial heterogeneity in lung cancer. Study-level information: Detected sequences consistently included more beta-chain ones than alpha-chain ones.

The length of the CDR3 is 14 residues. Germline-derived CDR1 and CDR2 are MDHEN and SYDVKM. V lost 3 bases, J lost 3 bases, and 11 bases lay in between. TCRdb reanalysed the 5' RACE reads using MiXCR and keeps one entry per CDR3 protein. The sample yields roughly 91,000 distinct CDR3 sequences, around 21% seen once. Documented time point: sample taken at primary tumor resection. Whole RNA was taken from tumor, nontumor lung or frozen PBMC; it was then sequenced unsorted. Samples were obtained from approximately 72 donors, all untreated early-stage non-small cell lung cancer patients. The sample here was PBMCs, taken at surgery. The chain joins TRBV28 to TRBJ1-2; tentatively, D is TRBD1 (5 bases). The sequence derives from a male donor with early-stage non-small cell lung cancer. CDR3 nucleotides: TGTGCCAGCAGTTTGAACCAGGGTCACTATGGCTACACCTTC. Its protein product is CASSLNQGHYGYTF.